This TCR beta chain is from a study of shared clonotypes between healthy human individuals. Turning to the study itself: There were three CD4 naive, three CD4 memory, two CD8 naive and one CD8 memory plates per donor.

The CDR3 consists of 16 residues. Trimming removed 2 bases from V and 3 bases from J; junction bases left unmatched: 5. Germline V CDR1 and CDR2: MGHRA, YSYEKL. In the original analysis: In the immunoSEQ data, sequences were junction-only and lacked quality scores, so filtering differed. Generated by immunoSEQ multiplex PCR, the TCRdb table keeps only in-frame clones and is missing some. V and J calls and clone size follow that table, whereas D and trimming were derived from the DNA. The sample lists roughly 2,500,000 clones, approximately 94% occurring once. The study's findings and limits: What rarefaction showed was incomplete sorted-subset sequencing despite large depth. Sharing of clonotypes among donors was expected to vary with sequencing depth.

On this clone itself: Its antigen is not identified.

Sequencing used naive CD4+ T cells from PBMCs. Documented subset: CD45RA+ positively selected. This clonotype was obtained from a man between 18 and 29 years old in good health. Some clones in this sample may be carry-over from other donors' samples. The chain combines TRBV4-1 with TRBJ2-7; 12 bases line up with TRBD2. The CDR3 bases are TGCGCCAGCAGCCAACCGACTAGCGGGAGTGTCTACGAGCAGTACTTC. Its protein is CASSQPTSGSVYEQYF.